The sequence of this T cell receptor (beta chain) was determined in a study of blood T cell repertoires in COVID-19. Study information: Spain, Italy and the United States supplied samples that represented acute and convalescent COVID-19.

Profiled with immunoSEQ multiplex PCR; TCRdb holds only in-frame clones, not every one. The sample yields about 130,000 clones, under 85% seen once. This clone was detected once. This CDR3 has 16 amino acids. The germline gives CDR1 SGDLS, CDR2 YYNGEE. Trimming took 3 bases from V and 3 from J; bases not matched to a gene: 8. V is TRBV9 and J is TRBJ2-1; 8 bases agree with TRBD2. The sequence was collected from a man in his 60s with acute or convalescent COVID-19. The specimen sequenced was peripheral blood. This CDR3 is CASSAQLAENYNEQFF. In nucleotides, the CDR3 is TGTGCCAGCAGCGCACAACTAGCGGAGAACTACAATGAGCAGTTCTTC.